The 22 T cell receptor beta chains listed next were all sequenced from one sample in a study of blood T cell repertoires in COVID-19. The method was immunoSEQ multiplex PCR; TCRdb's version includes in-frame clones alone and lacks a portion of them. The table has 90,000 to 120,000 clones, more than 80% seen once. Sequencing input: peripheral blood. Source of these receptors: a man aged 60 to 69 with acute or convalescent COVID-19.

V is TRBV6-2 or TRBV6-3 and J is TRBJ1-5, with TRBD1 as a possible D gene (6 bases). Germline V gives CDR1 MNHEY, CDR2 SVGEGT. V shed 5 bases and J shed 4 bases, with 15 bases lying between them. The length of the CDR3 is 15 residues. CDR3 sequence reads: CASSPGQSNNQPQHF. CDR3 nucleotides: TGTGCCAGCAGTCCCGGACAGAGCAATAATCAGCCCCAGCATTTT.

CDR3 amino acids: CASNTIFESVRSYEQYV. The CDR3 DNA reads TGTGCCAGCAATACTATATTCGAGAGCGTCCGCTCCTACGAGCAGTACGTC. V usage is TRBV9 and J usage is TRBJ2-7, with D unclear. Germline assignment: CDR1 SGDLS and CDR2 YYNGEE. The CDR3 is made up of 17 amino acids. Trimming took 6 bases from V and 0 from J, leaving 22 bases between them.

The V and J genes are TRBV4-1 and TRBJ2-3; TRBD1 matches 10 bases. The V segment lost 2 bases and the J segment 2 bases; nucleotides outside the gene matches: 4. The CDR3 totals 16 residues. The germline gives CDR1 MGHRA, CDR2 YSYEKL. This chain's CDR3 is CASSQSGTGDTDTQYF. CDR3 in DNA: TGCGCCAGCAGCCAATCCGGGACAGGGGACACAGATACGCAGTATTTT.

The chain combines TRBV6-1 with TRBJ2-5; TRBD1 might be the D (6 bases). Germline V CDR1 and CDR2: MNHNS, SASEGT. Trimming pared 2 bases from V and 5 bases from J, leaving 18 bases between. CDR3 length: 16 residues. In DNA form, the CDR3 reads TGTGCCAGCAGTGAACGTAGCAGGGGCGGCGGGGAGACCCAGTACTTC. It specifies CASSERSRGGGETQYF.

The CDR3 DNA reads as TGTGCCAGCGTTGGAACAGGGGGCGGGGAAGAAACAGATACGCAGTATTTT. Its protein is CASVGTGGGEETDTQYF. This sequence joins TRBV2 and TRBJ2-3; 9 nucleotides line up with TRBD1. The CDR3 runs 17 residues. From germline, CDR1 is SNHLY and CDR2 FYNNEI. J gave up 3 bases and V 8 bases, and 15 bases lay outside the gene matches. The full variable domain, in which reference TRBV2 and TRBJ2-3 provide the parts outside the CDR3, is EPEVTQTPSHQVTQMGQEVILRCVPISNHLYFYWYRQILGQKVEFLVSFYNNEISEKSEIFDDQFSVERPDGSNFTLKIRSTKLEDSAMYFCASVGTGGGEETDTQYFGPGTRLTVL.

The chain combines TRBV7-9 with TRBJ2-1; D is possibly TRBD2 (6 bases). CDR3 size: 14 residues. V lost 3 bases and J 6 bases, leaving 12 bases between the germline ends. The V gene's germline CDR1 is SEHNR and CDR2 FQNEAQ (reference sequence). The CDR3 nucleotides are TGTGCCAGCAGCTTCGGCGAAGCGGGCAATGAGCAGTTCTTC. Amino acid sequence: CASSFGEAGNEQFF.

CDR3 sequence: CASSFSRGINTEAFF. In DNA form, the CDR3 reads TGCGCCAGCAGCTTTTCAAGGGGGATTAACACTGAAGCTTTCTTT. The chain combines TRBV5-1 with TRBJ1-1; possibly TRBD1 for D (6 bases). From germline, CDR1 is SGHRS and CDR2 YFSETQ. The CDR3 sequence is 15 residues long. The V gene lost 2 bases and the J gene lost 2 bases, with 13 bases spanning the gap.

The rearrangement uses TRBV11-2 and TRBJ2-1; 9 bases map to TRBD2. V shed 5 bases, J shed 7 bases, and the junction held 9 bases outside the gene matches. Germline V gene sequence: CDR1 SGHAT, CDR2 FQNNGV. The CDR3 has 15 amino acids. CDR3 sequence reads: CASSRGLASENEQFF. Written as DNA, the CDR3 is TGTGCCAGCAGCCGTGGACTAGCGAGCGAGAATGAGCAGTTCTTC.

The genes are TRBV28 and TRBJ1-4; 7 nucleotides line up with TRBD1. V was pared by 3 bases and J by 5 bases, with 6 bases of the junction left unmatched. The CDR3 is 15 residues long. Germline V lookup: CDR1 MDHEN, CDR2 SYDVKM. CDR3: CASSFTGVGNEKLFF. CDR3 nucleotide sequence: TGTGCCAGCAGTTTTACAGGGGTGGGGAATGAAAAACTGTTTTTT.

This chain links TRBV6-5 with TRBJ1-2, with 9 bases fitting TRBD1. Germline trimming cut 5 bases from V and 7 bases from J; bases unmatched to any gene: 8. The CDR3 covers 14 residues. The V gene's germline CDR1 is MNHEY and CDR2 SVGAGI. The CDR3 reads CASSQQGAKGGYTF. CDR3 coding DNA: TGTGCCAGCAGTCAACAGGGGGCTAAGGGTGGCTACACCTTC.

The chain recombines TRBV7-9 with TRBJ2-4; TRBD2 matches at 7 bases. In germline, CDR1 is SEHNR, CDR2 FQNEAQ (reference sequence). This CDR3 spans 17 amino acids. Unmatched junction bases numbered 8, after V lost 2 bases and J lost 1 base. The CDR3 protein is CASSLSSAGAAKNIQYF. In DNA form, the CDR3 reads TGTGCCAGCAGCTTATCTTCGGCGGGAGCCGCCAAAAACATTCAGTACTTC. Using reference TRBV7-9 and TRBJ2-4 for the parts outside the CDR3, the full variable domain is DTGVSQNPRHKITKRGQNVTFRCDPISEHNRLYWYRQTLGQGPEFLTYFQNEAQLEKSRLLSDRFSAERPKGSFSTLEIQRTEQGDSAMYLCASSLSSAGAAKNIQYFGAGTRLSVL.

The chain has TRBV5-1 and TRBJ2-3; 9 bases are a match to TRBD2. The CDR3 loop spans 16 amino acids. Germline CDR1 and CDR2: SGHRS and YFSETQ. Unmatched junction bases numbered 8, after V lost 4 bases and J lost 2 bases. CDR3 nucleotide sequence: TGCGCCAGCAGCGAGAGGACTAGCGCCGCCACAGATACGCAGTATTTT. This translates into CASSERTSAATDTQYF. Based on the CDR3 plus reference TRBV5-1 and TRBJ2-3, the full variable domain is KAGVTQTPRYLIKTRGQQVTLSCSPISGHRSVSWYQQTPGQGLQFLFEYFSETQRNKGNFPGRFSGRQFSNSRSEMNVSTLELGDSALYLCASSERTSAATDTQYFGPGTRLTVL.

This chain connects TRBV5-1 to TRBJ1-1; D possibly corresponds to TRBD1 (6 bases). V shed 2 bases and J shed 2 bases, with 13 bases lying between them. The CDR3 extends over 15 amino acids. The germline CDR1 and CDR2 sequences are SGHRS and YFSETQ. The CDR3 protein is CASSLANRDNTEAFF. The CDR3 DNA sequence: TGCGCCAGCAGCTTAGCCAACAGGGATAACACTGAAGCTTTCTTT.

This chain links TRBV28 with TRBJ1-1; TRBD1 aligns across 11 bases. J lost 8 bases, V lost 6 bases, and 17 bases had no gene match. CDR1 and CDR2 (germline): MDHEN, SYDVKM. The CDR3 covers 17 residues. CDR3 sequence reads: CASRPPGQGDWFGEAFF. CDR3 DNA sequence: TGTGCCAGCAGACCTCCGGGACAGGGGGACTGGTTCGGCGAAGCTTTCTTT.

J is TRBJ1-3 and V is TRBV5-1; 12 bases are a match to TRBD1. This CDR3 is built from 17 residues. The V gene's germline CDR1 is SGHRS and CDR2 YFSETQ. The V and J ends lost 2 bases and 7 bases, in that order; junction bases with no gene match: 10. As DNA, the CDR3 is TGCGCCAGCAGCTTACCCGGGACAGGGGGCTCGGGGAACACCATATATTTT. Protein sequence: CASSLPGTGGSGNTIYF. Full variable domain (missing parts from reference TRBV5-1 and TRBJ1-3): KAGVTQTPRYLIKTRGQQVTLSCSPISGHRSVSWYQQTPGQGLQFLFEYFSETQRNKGNFPGRFSGRQFSNSRSEMNVSTLELGDSALYLCASSLPGTGGSGNTIYFGEGSWLTVV.

The rearrangement links TRBV5-1 to TRBJ1-6; 9 nucleotides align to TRBD1. Germline CDR1 is SGHRS and CDR2 is YFSETQ. Unmatched junction bases numbered 13, after V lost 0 bases and J lost 0 bases. The CDR3 is 21 amino acids. This chain's CDR3 is CASSLGLGTGSRSSYNSPLHF. The CDR3 DNA follows: TGCGCCAGCAGCTTGGGCTTGGGGACAGGGTCCAGGAGCTCCTATAATTCACCCCTCCACTTT.

This clone has only a few counts. This chain links TRBV10-3 with TRBJ2-7; 8 bases are a match to TRBD1. The V gene end was trimmed by 6 bases and the J gene end by 5 bases; junction bases not matched to a gene: 6. The CDR3 runs to 13 residues. Germline-derived CDR1 and CDR2 are ENHRY and SYGVKD. CDR3 sequence reads: CAISRDRLNEQYV. The CDR3 coding sequence is TGTGCCATCAGCCGGGACAGGCTGAACGAGCAGTACGTC.

The CDR3 region is CASSPPGTGRTYEQYV. DNA of the CDR3: TGTGCCAGCTCACCTCCCGGGACAGGGAGGACCTACGAGCAGTACGTC. The chain couples TRBV18 to TRBJ2-7; TRBD1 matches 9 bases. The CDR3 sequence is 16 residues long. V shed 3 bases, J shed 2 bases, and the junction held 8 bases outside the gene matches. Germline V lookup: CDR1 KGHSH, CDR2 LQKENI.

This clone was recorded only once. The CDR3 nucleotides read TGTGCCAGCAGCTACAGGGGTCAGACCTACAATGAGCAGTTCTTC. Amino acids: CASSYRGQTYNEQFF. The V gene is TRBV11-3, the J gene TRBJ2-1; 7 nucleotides align to TRBD1. This CDR3 has 15 residues. From germline, CDR1 is SGHNT and CDR2 YENEEA. The trim removed 4 bases at V and 2 bases at J, leaving 5 bases unmatched.

The rearrangement links TRBV27 to TRBJ2-2, with 7 bases aligning to TRBD2. V lost 3 bases, J lost 4 bases, and 17 bases stayed unmatched. Germline values: CDR1 MNHEY, CDR2 SMNVEV (reference sequence). The CDR3 loop spans 19 amino acids. The CDR3 reads CASSFLPSGNRISTGELFF. The CDR3, as DNA: TGTGCCAGCAGTTTTCTCCCTAGCGGTAACCGAATTTCCACCGGGGAGCTGTTTTTT.

The rearrangement joins TRBV25-1 to TRBJ1-3; no definite D call. The germline CDR1 and CDR2 sequences are MGHDK and SYGVNS. The CDR3 has 16 residues. Trimming cost V 5 bases and J 0 bases, with 14 bases left between them. The CDR3 loop reads CASSPVRPYSGNTIYF. As DNA, the CDR3 is TGTGCCAGCAGTCCGGTCAGGCCGTACTCTGGAAACACCATATATTTT.

The V gene is TRBV15, the J gene TRBJ2-7; 13 positions match TRBD2. The V gene end was trimmed by 0 bases and the J gene end by 10 bases; junction bases not matched to a gene: 6. The CDR3 runs 15 residues. In germline, CDR1 is LNHNV, CDR2 YYDKDF (reference sequence). In DNA form, the CDR3 reads TGTGCCACCAGCAGAGAAAGACTAGCGGGAGGCCAACAGTACGTC. It is translated as CATSRERLAGGQQYV.